Sequencing of this TCR beta chain was carried out in a study of blood T cell repertoires in COVID-19. Study overall: Samples taken during acute and convalescent COVID-19 were collected in the United States, Italy and Spain. From T cells, B-cell-depleted T cells, or PBMCs came the material, which was cDNA or gDNA.

V dropped 4 bases and J dropped 2; count of bases not matched to a gene: 5. Looked up from germline, CDR1 is LGHNA and CDR2 is YNFKEQ. The CDR3 runs 14 residues. Methods used by the authors: Scientists estimated how many nucleated cells there were by amplifying reference gene primers. TCRdb's table, derived via immunoSEQ multiplex PCR, lists solely in-frame clones and lacks some. V, J and clone size were drawn from that table, and D and trimming were deduced from the DNA. Of more than 100,000 clones listed, about 90% were seen once; the top ten hold 25% to 35%. The sample consisted of peripheral blood. The clonotype was recovered from a woman in her 70s with acute or convalescent COVID-19. The chain couples TRBV4-2 to TRBJ2-7; TRBD1 matches at 7 bases. CDR3 in amino acids: CASSRPQGTYEQYF. DNA of the CDR3: TGTGCCAGCAGCCGGCCACAGGGGACCTACGAGCAGTACTTC.